This T cell receptor (beta chain) stems from a study of blood T cell repertoires in COVID-19. Study-level background: The origin of the acute and convalescent COVID-19 samples was the United States, Italy and Spain. The cDNA or gDNA used as material had been derived from T cells, B-cell-depleted T cells, or PBMCs.

Trimming cost V 1 base and J 6 bases; bases outside gene matches: 10. Germline V gene data show CDR1 as MGHRA and CDR2 as YSYEKL. The CDR3 runs to 17 residues. Source study methods: The assay estimated nucleated cells by amplifying reference gene primers. Using immunoSEQ multiplex PCR, the repertoire was profiled, and TCRdb retains in-frame clones only, with some absent. D and trimming were read from the DNA, whereas the V and J calls and clone size are those reported in that table. The sample lists approximately 190,000 clones, roughly 80% seen once, with about 6.3% in the top ten. Specimen: peripheral blood. This TCR was sampled from a man between 60 and 75 years old with acute or convalescent COVID-19. The gene calls are TRBV4-1 and TRBJ2-1, with TRBD1 matching 9 bases. The CDR3 DNA follows: TGCGCCAGCAGCCAAGTACATCCGGGACAGGGACTCAATGAGCAGTTCTTC. Translated: CASSQVHPGQGLNEQFF.